The rows below give T cell receptor beta chains drawn from one sample of a study of blood T cell repertoires in COVID-19. Measured with immunoSEQ multiplex PCR; TCRdb has only the in-frame clones, and not every one. There are about 64,000 clones in the sample; approximately 84% occur only once, and approximately 3% lies in the top ten. The sample taken for sequencing was peripheral blood. The receptors come from a man in his forties or fifties with active COVID-19. CDR3s include the opening cysteine and the closing phenylalanine or tryptophan. Fields, in order: clone size, D gene, J gene, CDR3 length, V gene, CDR3 protein, CDR3 DNA. A D gene is named only where the DNA matches it firmly. Size tells how often a clone was seen (once, few, many) or the class of an expanded clone, and some rows leave it out.

.	.	TRBJ1-1	11	TRBV20-1	CSGGGNTEAFF	TGCAGTGGAGGGGGGAACACTGAAGCTTTCTTT
.	.	TRBJ2-2	16	TRBV4-2	CASSQDVAVGTGELFF	TGTGCCAGCAGCCAAGATGTAGCGGTAGGCACCGGGGAGCTGTTTTTT
.	.	TRBJ2-1	18	TRBV21-1	CASSSTSGRRLSYNEQFF	TGTGCCAGCAGTTCAACTAGCGGGAGGAGATTGTCCTACAATGAGCAGTTCTTC
.	.	TRBJ1-2	12	TRBV11-1	CASSYDSYGYTF	TGTGCCAGCAGCTACGACAGCTATGGCTACACCTTC
.	.	TRBJ1-2	14	TRBV5-1	CASSLGSGSQGYTF	TGCGCCAGCAGCTTGGGTTCAGGGTCGCAGGGCTACACCTTC
.	.	TRBJ2-4	14	TRBV6-2/TRBV6-3	CASSYRTSKNIQYF	TGTGCCAGCAGTTACCGGACATCCAAAAACATTCAGTACTTC
.	.	TRBJ1-1	13	TRBV13	CASRGYTGGNAFF	TGTGCCAGCAGGGGTTATACGGGAGGGAACGCTTTCTTT
.	.	TRBJ1-2	13	TRBV2	CASSPDSNYGYTF	TGTGCCAGCAGTCCTGACAGTAACTATGGCTACACCTTC
.	TRBD1	TRBJ2-3	15	TRBV30	CAWSYPGQGTDTQYF	TGTGCCTGGAGTTACCCGGGACAGGGCACAGATACGCAGTATTTT
.	.	TRBJ1-5	15	TRBV4-1	CASSQFRGGNQPQHF	TGCGCCAGCAGCCAATTCAGGGGTGGCAATCAGCCCCAGCATTTT
once	.	TRBJ2-3	15	TRBV5-5	CASRRWYDTTDTQYF	TGTGCCAGCAGGCGGTGGTACGATACCACAGATACGCAGTATTTT
.	.	TRBJ2-7	13	TRBV7-8	CASSPGGRREQYF	TGTGCCAGCAGCCCCGGAGGGCGACGCGAGCAGTACTTC
.	.	TRBJ2-1	13	TRBV11-3	CASSLARASEQFF	TGTGCCAGCAGCTTAGCTCGAGCAAGTGAGCAGTTCTTC
.	TRBD1	TRBJ2-7	14	TRBV28	CASSQTGSSYEQYF	TGTGCCAGCAGCCAGACAGGGAGCTCCTACGAGCAGTACTTC
.	.	TRBJ2-3	15	TRBV19	CASSIGAGHTDTQYF	TGTGCCAGTAGTATAGGGGCAGGCCACACAGATACGCAGTATTTT
.	TRBD1	TRBJ1-2	15	TRBV28	CASSSETGGNYGYTF	TGTGCCAGCAGTTCCGAAACAGGGGGGAACTATGGCTACACCTTC
once	.	TRBJ2-7	14	TRBV2	CASSVAREAYEQYF	TGTGCCAGCAGTGTCGCCAGGGAAGCCTACGAGCAGTACTTC
.	TRBD2	TRBJ2-5	16	TRBV3-1/TRBV3-2	CASSLIGTSGGKTQYF	TGTGCCAGCAGCCTAATCGGGACTAGCGGGGGGAAGACCCAGTACTTC
.	.	TRBJ1-1	13	TRBV5-1	CASSPSGNTEAFF	TGCGCCAGCAGCCCCTCCGGGAACACTGAAGCTTTCTTT
.	TRBD2	TRBJ2-3	17	TRBV24-1	CATESREATRSTDTQYF	TGTGCCACCGAGAGCCGGGAGGCAACGCGGAGCACAGATACGCAGTATTTT
.	TRBD1	TRBJ1-6	14	TRBV7-9	CASSQPGQGSPLHF	TGTGCCAGCAGCCAACCGGGACAGGGATCACCCCTCCACTTT
.	TRBD1	TRBJ1-1	14	TRBV5-1	CASSLRDRGTEAFF	TGCGCCAGCAGTCTCCGGGACAGGGGAACTGAAGCTTTCTTT
.	TRBD2	TRBJ2-1	16	TRBV3-1/TRBV3-2	CASSQATSGTGNEQFF	TGTGCCAGCAGCCAAGCTACTAGCGGGACGGGTAATGAGCAGTTCTTC
.	TRBD1	TRBJ1-3	15	TRBV19	CASKRGPSSGNTIYF	TGTGCCAGTAAGAGGGGGCCGAGCTCTGGAAACACCATATATTTT
once	.	TRBJ2-7	13	TRBV29-1	CSVDISGTYEQYF	TGCAGCGTTGATATCAGCGGAACCTACGAGCAGTACTTC
.	TRBD2	TRBJ2-7	14	TRBV19	CASSSGGESYEQYF	TGTGCCAGTAGTAGCGGGGGTGAATCCTACGAGCAGTACTTC
once	.	TRBJ2-3	14	TRBV24-1	CATSPQEGADTQYF	TGTGCCACCAGCCCCCAAGAGGGGGCAGATACGCAGTATTTT
.	.	TRBJ2-1	11	TRBV30	CAWSQNNEQFF	TGTGCCTGGAGTCAGAACAATGAGCAGTTCTTC
.	.	TRBJ1-6	12	TRBV9	CASSVIDSPLHF	TGTGCCAGCAGCGTAATCGATTCACCCCTCCACTTT
.	TRBD2	TRBJ2-3	16	TRBV5-1	CASSGGAGSYTDTQYF	TGCGCCAGCAGCGGGGGAGCGGGATCCTACACAGATACGCAGTATTTT
.	.	TRBJ1-1	14	TRBV9	CASSVDGGNTEAFF	TGTGCCAGCAGCGTAGACGGGGGGAACACTGAAGCTTTCTTT
once	TRBD1	TRBJ2-7	15	TRBV14	CASSPTTGFAYEQYF	TGTGCCAGCAGCCCTACGACAGGGTTTGCCTACGAGCAGTACTTC
.	TRBD2	TRBJ2-2	15	TRBV9	CASSPQLAGTGELFF	TGTGCCAGCAGCCCCCAACTAGCGGGGACCGGGGAGCTGTTTTTT
.	TRBD1	TRBJ2-2	16	TRBV9	CASSPGQGENTGELFF	TGTGCCAGCAGCCCAGGACAGGGTGAAAACACCGGGGAGCTGTTTTTT
.	.	TRBJ1-4	15	TRBV2	CASRSTGATNEKLFF	TGTGCCAGCAGGTCGACAGGTGCAACTAATGAAAAACTGTTTTTT
.	.	TRBJ1-2	13	TRBV20-1	CSASGDRFYGYTF	TGCAGTGCTAGTGGAGACAGGTTCTATGGCTACACCTTC
few	.	TRBJ2-1	15	TRBV6-5	CASTSNGESYNEQFF	TGTGCCAGCACTTCTAACGGGGAATCCTACAATGAGCAGTTCTTC
.	TRBD1	TRBJ1-2	14	TRBV18	CASSRGTQGDGYTF	TGTGCCAGCTCACGAGGCACACAGGGGGATGGCTACACCTTC
.	TRBD1	TRBJ1-3	16	TRBV18	CASSPGQGASGNTIYF	TGTGCCAGCTCACCCGGACAGGGGGCGTCTGGAAACACCATATATTTT
.	.	TRBJ2-5	14	TRBV6-5	CASSYSARRETQYF	TGTGCCAGCAGTTACTCCGCCCGGCGGGAGACCCAGTACTTC
.	.	TRBJ2-7	14	TRBV14	CASTPTGSSYEQYF	TGTGCCAGCACCCCAACCGGGAGCTCCTACGAGCAGTACTTC
once	TRBD1	TRBJ2-2	14	TRBV29-1	CSVGTGGGTGELFF	TGCAGCGTTGGAACAGGGGGCGGCACCGGGGAGCTGTTTTTT
once	TRBD1	TRBJ2-3	14	TRBV30	CAWATGDGTDTQYF	TGTGCCTGGGCGACAGGGGACGGGACAGATACGCAGTATTTT
.	TRBD2	TRBJ2-3	13	TRBV24-1	CATSDRGGKTQYF	TGTGCCACCAGTGATCGGGGGGGCAAGACGCAGTATTTT
.	.	TRBJ1-3	15	TRBV11-3	CASSAGPYSGNTIYF	TGTGCCAGCAGTGCAGGGCCATACTCTGGAAACACCATATATTTT
once	.	TRBJ2-2	14	TRBV5-1	CASSLARGTGELFF	TGCGCCAGCAGCTTGGCCAGGGGCACCGGGGAGCTGTTTTTT
.	.	TRBJ1-3	16	TRBV7-8	CASSLNTVNSGNTIYF	TGTGCCAGCAGCTTAAACACCGTTAACTCTGGAAACACCATATATTTT
.	.	TRBJ1-6	16	TRBV5-1	CASSIQTGSYNSPLHF	TGCGCCAGCAGCATCCAGACAGGAAGCTATAATTCACCCCTCCACTTT
.	TRBD1	TRBJ1-2	14	TRBV6-6	CASSNTGDNYGYTF	TGTGCCAGCAGTAATACAGGGGATAACTATGGCTACACCTTC
once	.	TRBJ2-3	14	TRBV5-4	CASSHDLSTDTQYF	TGTGCCAGCAGCCACGACTTGAGCACAGATACGCAGTATTTT
few	TRBD1	TRBJ2-7	16	TRBV7-8	CASSSGGTGDPYEQYF	TGTGCCAGCAGCTCAGGGGGGACAGGGGACCCCTACGAGCAGTACTTC